This T cell receptor beta chain was captured in a study of vaccination effects on CD4 cells after COVID-19. The table came from immunoSEQ multiplex PCR; TCRdb's copy has only in-frame clones and leaves some out. The sample lists roughly 41,000 clones; around 66% were seen once. To note about this clone: Its antigen is unknown.

Trimming cost V 3 bases and J 7 bases; bases outside gene matches: 9. CDR1 DFQATT and CDR2 SNEGSKA come from the germline V gene (reference sequence). The CDR3 consists of 15 residues. At the end of roughly 9 days of culture, CD4+ T cells were isolated. Participants were vaccinated with two doses of either the BNT162b2 or mRNA-1273 vaccine. The receptor's source is a human donor who received a COVID-19 vaccine. The sample here was CD4+ T cells from PBMCs cultured without peptide, taken after COVID-19 vaccination. The chain links TRBV20-1 to TRBJ2-5, with 12 bases lining up with TRBD1. The CDR3 loop is CSASTGQGAGGTQYF. Here the CDR3 DNA reads TGCAGTGCTAGTACGGGACAGGGGGCTGGTGGGACCCAGTACTTC.